Listed here is a single T cell receptor beta chain. Its antigen is still unknown. The data were obtained in a study of T cell responses to AZD1222 COVID-19 vaccine. The assay was immunoSEQ multiplex PCR, and TCRdb's table has in-frame clones only and misses some. The table lists 120,000 or so clones, roughly 89% of them singletons, with around 10% in the top ten. J gave up 6 bases and V 6 bases, and 11 bases lay outside the gene matches. The CDR3 is 14 residues long. The germline CDR1 and CDR2 sequences are MNHEY and SVGAGI. Findings of the study overall: Regions 160-218 and 743-854 held dominance among vaccine-associated CD4 TCRs, which spanned spike. White British ancestry dominated among donors, who included more females, and clonal diversity was possibly underestimated.

The clonotype comes from an adult in good health. The sample was peripheral blood, taken on day 0 of MenACWY control vaccination. This chain connects TRBV6-5 to TRBJ2-7; the match to TRBD2 covers 7 bases. In DNA, the CDR3 is TGTGCCAGCAGCGACCCGTGGGAGCGGGGCGAGCAGTACTTC. It translates to CASSDPWERGEQYF.